This T cell receptor (beta chain) was recorded in a study of PD-L1 blockade in urothelial cancer. The wider study: Bladder-origin urothelial cancer in males covered about 85% of the 29 patients. Patients had undergone 0 to 3 prior chemotherapy regimens. Across blood samples, T cells had a median count of roughly 140,000.

Time point here: pretreatment peripheral blood. Samples spanned pretreatment and treatment, with 1 to 8 time points per patient. The method was immunoSEQ multiplex PCR; TCRdb's version includes in-frame clones alone and lacks a portion of them. The table includes under 70,000 clones, 75% to 85% detected once. There are 17 residues in the CDR3. CDR1 is ENHRY, CDR2 SYGVKD, per germline. Germline trimming cut 5 bases from V and 2 bases from J; bases unmatched to any gene: 12. The source of this sequence is a man between 65 and 80 years old with urothelial cancer. This chain links TRBV10-3 with TRBJ2-3, with TRBD2 matching 8 bases. Sequencing used PBMCs, obtained around atezolizumab (anti-PD-L1) treatment. CDR3 in DNA: TGTGCCATCAGTACCTCACTAGCGGATGGCGACACAGATACGCAGTATTTT. Amino acid sequence: CAISTSLADGDTDTQYF.